These T cell receptor beta chains were read from a single sample in a study of T cell responses to AZD1222 COVID-19 vaccine. Generated by immunoSEQ multiplex PCR, the TCRdb table keeps only in-frame clones and is missing some. The sample has about 140,000 clones; roughly 90% are singletons. Source: peripheral blood, taken on day 0 of AZD1222 vaccination. These receptors all come from an adult in good health. The CDR3 runs from the conserved cysteine through the conserved F or W. D genes are given only for firm matches. Not all rows give a size; the values are once, few, many and, for expanded clones, a class.

>NA|TRBJ1-1|once|TRBV15|15
CATSRDLGMNTEAFF
TGTGCCACCAGCAGAGATCTAGGGATGAACACTGAAGCTTTCTTT
>NA|TRBJ1-5|NA|TRBV4-3|13
CASSQVVFGTQHF
TGCGCCAGCAGCCAAGTTGTATTCGGGACCCAGCATTTT
>NA|TRBJ1-1|few|TRBV27|15
CASSLYPGGNTEAFF
TGTGCCAGCAGTTTATACCCCGGGGGAAACACTGAAGCTTTCTTT
>NA|TRBJ2-7|once|TRBV14|15
CASSQVGSGSYEQYF
TGTGCCAGCAGCCAAGTAGGGTCCGGGTCCTACGAGCAGTACTTC
>TRBD2|TRBJ2-3|NA|TRBV3-1/TRBV3-2|19
CASSQDSVERELYTDTQYF
TGTGCCAGCAGCCAAGATTCCGTGGAGCGGGAGTTATACACAGATACGCAGTATTTT
>NA|TRBJ1-6|NA|TRBV5-1|13
CASSLPDNSPLHF
TGCGCCAGCAGCTTACCAGATAATTCACCCCTCCACTTT
>TRBD1|TRBJ1-2|NA|TRBV27|14
CASSRGTANYGYTF
TGTGCCAGCAGTAGGGGGACAGCTAACTATGGCTACACCTTC
>TRBD1|TRBJ2-7|NA|TRBV13|17
CASRLAWFGQGSHEQYF
TGTGCCAGCAGATTAGCTTGGTTTGGACAGGGAAGCCACGAGCAGTACTTC
>NA|TRBJ1-6|NA|TRBV7-6|15
CASPGDRSINSPLHF
TGTGCCAGCCCAGGGGACCGTAGTATAAATTCACCCCTCCACTTT
>NA|TRBJ2-2|once|TRBV6-2/TRBV6-3|16
CASSSRGTANTGELFF
TGTGCCAGCAGTTCCCGGGGGACTGCGAACACCGGGGAGCTGTTTTTT
>TRBD1|TRBJ2-1|NA|TRBV13|15
CASSSRTGDRNEQFF
TGTGCCAGCAGCAGCAGGACAGGGGATCGTAATGAGCAGTTCTTC
>TRBD1|TRBJ1-1|NA|TRBV11-3|15
CASSFRQGWGTEAFF
TGTGCCAGCAGCTTCCGACAGGGATGGGGCACTGAAGCTTTCTTT
>NA|TRBJ2-2|NA|TRBV7-9|12
CASSYNTGELFF
TGTGCCAGCAGCTATAACACCGGGGAGCTGTTTTTT
>NA|TRBJ1-3|NA|TRBV10-3|12
CAITDSGNTIYF
TGTGCCATCACCGACTCTGGAAACACCATATATTTT
>TRBD1|TRBJ2-7|NA|TRBV14|14
CASSQRGRGAGQYF
TGTGCCAGCAGCCAGAGGGGGCGAGGGGCGGGGCAGTACTTC
>NA|TRBJ2-6|NA|TRBV25-1|15
CASSDLNSGANVLTF
TGTGCCAGCAGTGATTTAAACTCTGGGGCCAACGTCCTGACTTTC
>TRBD2|TRBJ2-2|NA|TRBV28|20
CASSSDSRTSGSLYSGELFF
TGTGCCAGCAGTTCGGACTCACGGACTAGCGGGAGTTTGTATTCCGGGGAGCTGTTTTTT
>TRBD1|TRBJ1-1|NA|TRBV7-8|14
CASSFVTGGRTAFF
TGTGCCAGCAGCTTTGTGACAGGGGGAAGAACGGCTTTCTTT
>NA|TRBJ1-2|NA|TRBV19|13
CATSRGGIYGYTF
TGTGCCACTTCGAGAGGGGGAATCTATGGCTACACCTTC
>TRBD1|TRBJ2-1|NA|TRBV9|16
CASSGPGQGTSGEQFF
TGTGCCAGCAGCGGCCCGGGACAGGGAACTTCTGGTGAGCAGTTCTTC
>TRBD1|TRBJ1-4|NA|TRBV13|15
CASSLDRGGDEKLFF
TGTGCCAGCAGCTTGGACAGGGGGGGTGATGAAAAACTGTTTTTT
>NA|TRBJ1-6|NA|TRBV5-5|16
CASSSLGGAGNSPLHF
TGTGCCAGCAGCTCCCTCGGAGGGGCAGGTAATTCACCCCTCCACTTT
>TRBD1|TRBJ1-6|NA|TRBV7-2|14
CASTRDRGNSPLHF
TGTGCCAGCACAAGAGACAGGGGAAATTCACCCCTCCACTTT
>NA|TRBJ1-1|NA|TRBV27|13
CASSKGVSTEAFF
TGTGCCAGCAGTAAAGGGGTATCCACTGAAGCTTTCTTT
>NA|TRBJ1-1|NA|TRBV27|13
CASSLTSNTEAFF
TGTGCCAGCAGTTTAACGTCGAACACTGAAGCTTTCTTT
>NA|TRBJ1-1|NA|TRBV19|14
CASSSIGGRTEAFF
TGTGCCAGTAGTTCCATTGGGGGTAGGACTGAAGCTTTCTTT
>NA|TRBJ2-7|NA|TRBV28|16
CASSLSSGKGIYEQYF
TGTGCCAGCAGTTTATCCTCAGGGAAGGGGATCTACGAGCAGTACTTC
>TRBD1|TRBJ1-2|NA|TRBV19|15
CASNSQDRTNYGYTF
TGTGCCAGTAATTCCCAGGACAGGACTAACTATGGCTACACCTTC
>TRBD1|TRBJ2-7|NA|TRBV6-5|15
CASSYSRTGTYEQYF
TGTGCCAGCAGTTACTCGAGGACAGGGACCTACGAGCAGTACTTC
>TRBD1|TRBJ1-6|once|TRBV5-6|16
CASSLKTGGRNSPLHF
TGTGCCAGCAGCTTGAAAACAGGGGGGAGGAATTCACCCCTCCACTTT
>TRBD2|TRBJ2-1|NA|TRBV19|15
CASKLAGDAYNEQFF
TGTGCCAGTAAACTAGCGGGAGATGCCTACAATGAGCAGTTCTTC
>NA|TRBJ1-1|NA|TRBV10-3|12
CAITGGAPEAFF
TGTGCCATCACCGGGGGCGCCCCTGAAGCTTTCTTT
>NA|TRBJ1-1|many|TRBV28|14
CASSPYGGDTEAFF
TGTGCCAGCAGTCCTTATGGTGGAGACACTGAAGCTTTCTTT
>NA|TRBJ2-5|NA|TRBV19|15
CASTPGWGPKETQYF
TGTGCCAGTACCCCAGGGTGGGGACCTAAAGAGACCCAGTACTTC
>TRBD1|TRBJ1-1|NA|TRBV12-3/TRBV12-4|13
CASSPTGPSEAFF
TGTGCCAGCAGTCCGACAGGGCCCTCCGAAGCTTTCTTT